The 30 T cell receptor beta chains presented below share a single source sample, sequenced in a study of blood T cells in healthy people across ages. Through a sample-barcoded 5' primer and a J-beta primer mix, a second PCR was run for about 6 to 11 cycles. A single record per CDR3 protein comes from TCRdb applying MiXCR to the 5' RACE reads. The top ten hold 3% of the sample, which has hundreds of thousands of distinct CDR3 sequences, around a quarter seen once. These same records also appear under a second study, on T cells of mothers and their children.

Sequenced material: blood. All receptors derive from a boy aged 10-17 years in good health.

In this sample, this clonotype turned up a few times. This chain connects TRBV6-1 to TRBJ2-5; 8 bases fit TRBD2. This CDR3 is 17 amino acids long. In germline, CDR1 is MNHNS, CDR2 SASEGT. With V trimmed by 1 base and J by 5 bases, 12 bases remained unmatched. This chain's CDR3 is CASSEERGGGPGETQYF. CDR3 nucleotides: TGTGCCAGCAGTGAAGAACGGGGCGGGGGGCCGGGTGAGACCCAGTACTTC.

The rearrangement uses TRBV6-5 and TRBJ2-6; D is unresolved. The CDR3 sequence is 15 residues long. Trimming cost V 2 bases and J 4 bases, with 9 bases left between them. Germline CDR1 and CDR2: MNHEY and SVGAGI. Written as DNA, the CDR3 is TGTGCCAGCAGTTACGTTTTGTCCGGGGCCAACGTCCTGACTTTC. Its protein product is CASSYVLSGANVLTF.

J is TRBJ2-7 and V is TRBV9; maybe TRBD1 (6 bases). The CDR3 is made up of 14 amino acids. Trimming pared 2 bases from V and 7 bases from J, leaving 16 bases between. Germline loops: CDR1 SGDLS, CDR2 YYNGEE. Here the CDR3 reads CASSVGQMIGEQYF. Here the CDR3 DNA reads TGTGCCAGCAGCGTCGGACAGATGATTGGAGAGCAGTACTTC.

The chain employs TRBV27 and TRBJ2-5; TRBD2 matches at 14 bases. From germline, CDR1 is MNHEY and CDR2 SMNVEV (reference sequence). V gave up 4 bases and J gave up 5 bases; unmatched junction bases: 12. This CDR3 is built from 18 residues. The CDR3 DNA sequence: TGTGCCAGCAGTTCCGTCAATAGGGGACTAGCGGGGGACGAGACCCAGTACTTC. Protein sequence: CASSSVNRGLAGDETQYF.

This clonotype was counted only a few times. V and J are TRBV20-1 and TRBJ2-7, with D perhaps matching TRBD2 (5 bases). CDR3 size: 12 residues. V dropped 5 bases and J dropped 3 bases, with 11 bases sitting between them. The germline CDR1 and CDR2 sequences are DFQATT and SNEGSKA (reference sequence). Written as DNA, the CDR3 is TGCAGTGCTTGGAGAGAGGGCTACGAGCAGTACTTC. Translating it yields CSAWREGYEQYF.

The chain carries TRBV28 and TRBJ2-3, with 9 bases fitting TRBD2. From germline, CDR1 is MDHEN and CDR2 SYDVKM. J lost 1 base, V lost 6 bases, and 8 bases had no gene match. There are 16 residues in the CDR3. The CDR3 sequence is CASRYLAGPGTDTQYF. CDR3 bases: TGTGCCAGCAGGTATCTAGCGGGGCCCGGCACAGATACGCAGTATTTT. Drawing the rest from reference TRBV28 and TRBJ2-3, the complete variable domain is DVKVTQSSRYLVKRTGEKVFLECVQDMDHENMFWYRQDPGLGLRLIYFSYDVKMKEKGDIPEGYSVSREKKERFSLILESASTNQTSMYLCASRYLAGPGTDTQYFGPGTRLTVL.

The J gene is TRBJ2-5, the V gene TRBV20-1, with D perhaps matching TRBD1 or TRBD2 (6 bases each). Germline CDR1 DFQATT, CDR2 SNEGSKA (reference sequence). The CDR3 is made up of 13 amino acids. The chain's CDR3 is CRAEGGGRETQYF. CDR3 nucleotides: TGCAGAGCGGAGGGGGGAGGACGGGAGACCCAGTACTTC.

This clonotype was recorded many times. This chain connects TRBV7-2 to TRBJ2-1; weak D call: TRBD2 (6 bases). V lost 3 bases and J lost 2, with 11 bases in between. CDR1 and CDR2 (germline): SGHTA, FQGNSA. CDR3 length: 15 residues. This CDR3 reads CASSFTSGAYNEQFF. In DNA, the CDR3 is TGTGCCAGCAGCTTTACGTCGGGGGCCTACAATGAGCAGTTCTTC.

The chain is built from TRBV6-2 or TRBV6-3 and TRBJ2-1; D may match TRBD1 or TRBD2 (5 bases each). Germline CDR1 and CDR2: MNHEY and SVGEGT. The CDR3 consists of 15 residues. V shed 4 bases and J shed 7 bases, with 17 bases lying between them. This CDR3 reads CASSFGTSGFNEQFF. CDR3 DNA sequence: TGTGCCAGCAGTTTCGGGACCTCGGGGTTTAATGAGCAGTTCTTC.

The J gene is TRBJ2-7, the V gene TRBV29-1; 9 positions agree with TRBD2. Trimming at V came to 7 bases and at J to 0 bases, leaving 7 bases not matched to a gene. The CDR3 runs to 14 residues. Germline values: CDR1 SQVTM, CDR2 ANQGSEA. CDR3 bases: TGCAGCGGGCTCGTAGCGGGGGCCTCCTACGAGCAGTACTTC. It codes for CSGLVAGASYEQYF.

This clonotype turned up a few times. J is TRBJ2-7 and V is TRBV30; 10 bases align to TRBD2. CDR1 GTSNPN and CDR2 SVGIG come from the germline V gene (reference sequence). CDR3 length: 18 residues. V lost 5 bases and J lost 4; bases outside the gene matches: 20. The CDR3 spells CAWSAGGSGGPSPYEQYF. Here the CDR3 DNA reads TGTGCCTGGTCGGCGGGTGGTAGCGGGGGGCCGAGCCCGTACGAGCAGTACTTC.

This clonotype has just a few counts. The chain combines TRBV25-1 with TRBJ2-6; possibly TRBD1 or TRBD2 for D (5 bases each). This CDR3 is built from 18 residues. The V gene's germline CDR1 is MGHDK and CDR2 SYGVNS. V lost 4 bases and J lost 0, with 16 bases in between. The CDR3 spells CASSAQPGRSSGANVLTF. The CDR3 DNA reads TGTGCCAGCAGTGCCCAACCGGGACGGAGCTCTGGGGCCAACGTCCTGACTTTC.

The CDR3 here is CSACVREGTDTQYF. The CDR3 DNA reads as TGCAGTGCTTGCGTCAGGGAGGGCACAGATACGCAGTATTTT. The chain carries TRBV20-1 and TRBJ2-3; a possible D gene is TRBD2 (6 bases). Germline V gives CDR1 DFQATT, CDR2 SNEGSKA (reference sequence). The CDR3 sequence is 14 residues long. The V end was cut by 5 bases, the J end by 1 base, with 13 bases between.

Of note for this clonotype: A read error may produce the germline difference seen at one junction end. The chain carries TRBV20-1 and TRBJ2-5; TRBD1 matches at 10 bases. This CDR3 has 13 amino acids. The V gene's germline CDR1 is DFQATT and CDR2 SNEGSKA (reference sequence). The CDR3 loop is CSAGDRGRETQYF. The CDR3 DNA reads TGCAGTGCTGGAGACAGGGGGCGAGAGACCCAGTACTTC.

This clonotype has just a few counts. This CDR3 reads CASSVPLPRPSWETQYF. The CDR3 DNA is TGTGCCAGCAGTGTGCCCCTCCCTCGCCCCAGTTGGGAGACCCAGTACTTC. The V call is TRBV6-1, the J call TRBJ2-5; D not resolved. V lost 4 bases and J lost 5, with 23 bases in between. This CDR3 contains 17 residues. From germline, CDR1 is MNHNS and CDR2 SASEGT.

The table lists this clonotype with a few counts. The chain has TRBV7-2 and TRBJ2-5; no firm D call. The J call is doubtful: the DNA matches TRBJ2-7 better. The CDR3 covers 13 residues. Germline assignment: CDR1 SGHTA and CDR2 FQGNSA. The CDR3: CASSSRYSYEQYF. The CDR3 DNA sequence: TGTGCCAGCAGCTCCCGATATTCCTACGAGCAGTACTTC.

The chain joins TRBV28 to TRBJ1-2; 7 bases agree with TRBD1. The CDR3 is 16 residues long. The ends lost 1 base at V and 3 bases at J; junction bases unmatched: 8. The germline V gene has CDR1 MDHEN and CDR2 SYDVKM. The CDR3 DNA reads as TGTGCCAGCAGTTTATTCATTGGGCAGGGGGACTATGGCTACACCTTC. It encodes CASSLFIGQGDYGYTF.

This clonotype showed up just a few times. The chain uses TRBV7-3 and TRBJ2-5, with 13 bases fitting TRBD2. The assigned J gene may be wrong: the sequence end matches TRBJ2-1 better. Germline V gene lookup returns CDR1 SGHTA and CDR2 FQGTGA. The CDR3 is 16 amino acids. Written as DNA, the CDR3 is TGTGCCAGCAGCTTTACTAGCGGGGGGGCCTGGGATGAGCAGTTCTTC. It encodes CASSFTSGGAWDEQFF.

The chain uses TRBV13 and TRBJ1-1; tentatively, D is TRBD1 (6 bases). Germline assignment: CDR1 PRHDT and CDR2 FYEKMQ (reference sequence). With 5 bases removed from V and 6 bases from J, the gap between germline ends came to 13 bases. The CDR3 contains 13 residues. This CDR3 is CASSLRGVPEAFF. The DNA of the CDR3 is TGTGCCAGCAGCCTCAGGGGTGTGCCTGAAGCTTTCTTT.

About this clonotype: One end of the junction fails to match germline, which may point to a read error. The chain carries TRBV7-9 and TRBJ2-1; TRBD2 matches at 7 bases. Germline-derived CDR1 and CDR2 are SEHNR and FQNEAQ (reference sequence). The CDR3 is made up of 15 amino acids. CDR3 region: CANSLPGGSYNEQFF. CDR3 DNA: TGTGCCAACAGCTTACCGGGGGGCTCCTACAATGAGCAGTTCTTC.

The rearrangement links TRBV29-1 to TRBJ2-3; TRBD2 matches at 8 bases. Germline CDR1 reads SQVTM; CDR2 reads ANQGSEA. The CDR3 has 13 amino acids. The V gene end was trimmed by 3 bases and the J gene end by 11 bases; junction bases not matched to a gene: 10. Here the CDR3 reads CSVEGAGVVVQYF. CDR3 bases: TGCAGCGTTGAGGGAGCGGGGGTCGTGGTGCAGTATTTT.

The sample holds many counts of this clonotype. The chain has TRBV6-6 and TRBJ1-6, with a weak D call TRBD1 (5 bases). The CDR3 is 14 amino acids. V was cut by 2 bases and J by 10 bases, with 12 bases left in between. Germline V CDR1 and CDR2: MNHNY, SVGAGI (reference sequence). CDR3 coding DNA: TGTGCCAGCAGTTACAGGCAGGGAGGATCACCCCTCCACTTT. It translates to CASSYRQGGSPLHF.

This rearrangement joins TRBV7-9 to TRBJ2-1, with D perhaps assigned TRBD1 or TRBD2 (5 bases each). The DNA end favors TRBJ2-5, so the J call may be wrong. The CDR3 extends over 15 amino acids. Looked up from germline, CDR1 is SEHNR and CDR2 is FQNEAQ (reference sequence). The DNA for the CDR3 is TGTGCCAGCAGCTTAGTGGGACCGTCCGGGGAGACCCAGTACTTC. As protein: CASSLVGPSGETQYF.

The chain is built from TRBV5-1 and TRBJ2-3; D may be TRBD1 or TRBD2 (5 bases each). This CDR3 has 16 residues. Germline CDR1 and CDR2: SGHRS and YFSETQ. Trimming took 0 bases from V and 3 from J, leaving 14 bases between them. The CDR3 loop reads CASSLGWDGKTDTQYF. CDR3 in DNA: TGCGCCAGCAGCTTGGGATGGGACGGAAAAACAGATACGCAGTATTTT.

This clonotype has just a few counts. The chain is built from TRBV7-9 and TRBJ1-1, with D uncertain. CDR1 SEHNR and CDR2 FQNEAQ come from the germline V gene (reference sequence). This CDR3 region has 13 residues. V gave up 7 bases and J gave up 0 bases, with 9 bases separating them. For the CDR3, the DNA is TGTGCCAGCATCCCCGGAGTGAACACTGAAGCTTTCTTT. Translated: CASIPGVNTEAFF.

This clonotype has only a few counts. The chain has TRBV2 and TRBJ1-6; D is uncertain. The germline V gene has CDR1 SNHLY and CDR2 FYNNEI. The CDR3 sequence is 15 residues long. V was trimmed by 8 bases and J by 10 bases, leaving 21 bases between them. The CDR3 loop is CASGAETGLGSPLHF. Written as DNA, the CDR3 is TGTGCCAGCGGTGCCGAGACCGGTCTGGGGTCACCCCTCCACTTT.

A remark on this clonotype: The conserved closing phenylalanine or tryptophan is absent in this CDR3, likely reflecting a read error. The chain combines TRBV29-1 with TRBJ2-7, with a tentative D call TRBD1 (5 bases). The J call may be in error: the DNA end matches TRBJ2-1 better. Germline V gene lookup returns CDR1 SQVTM and CDR2 ANQGSEA. This CDR3 spans 13 amino acids. Written as DNA, the CDR3 is TGCAGCGTCCCAGGGAAGGGGAACAATGAGCAGTTCCTC. Translation: CSVPGKGNNEQFL.

V usage is TRBV7-3 and J usage is TRBJ2-5; D is undetermined. The DNA matches TRBJ2-7 better at its end, which makes the J call doubtful. Germline V gene data show CDR1 as SGHTA and CDR2 as FQGTGA. The CDR3 has 15 amino acids. The CDR3 loop reads CASSLSQTVSYEQYF. The CDR3 DNA follows: TGTGCCAGCAGCTTATCCCAGACGGTATCCTACGAGCAGTACTTC.

This sequence joins TRBV4-2 and TRBJ2-7, with D perhaps TRBD2 (5 bases). V dropped 1 base and J dropped 0 bases, with 13 bases sitting between them. This CDR3 has 16 residues. The germline gives CDR1 LGHNA, CDR2 YNFKEQ. Written as DNA, the CDR3 is TGTGCCAGCAGCCAAGTCTCCGGGATCAGCTCCTACGAGCAGTACTTC. Residues: CASSQVSGISSYEQYF.

This clonotype showed up just a few times. The V gene is TRBV7-9, the J gene TRBJ1-4; D remains unclear. Germline V CDR1 and CDR2: SEHNR, FQNEAQ (reference sequence). The CDR3 has 14 residues. Trimming took 4 bases from V and 5 from J, leaving 11 bases between them. CDR3 bases: TGTGCCAGCAGCTCGGAGGCAGGAAATGAAAAACTGTTTTTT. It translates to CASSSEAGNEKLFF.